This record looks at one T cell receptor beta chain sequence and its context. Its target is unknown. The PCR made use of 60 Vbeta and 13 Jbeta primers. Data came from immunoSEQ multiplex PCR; TCRdb stores just in-frame clones and leaves some out. Among about 94,000 clones, around 68% were seen once, and the ten largest hold 20% to 25%. The sample originates from a study of cytomegalovirus exposure and HLA in healthy donors. The study sampled nominally healthy donors, though unrecorded immune exposures were likely. Germline V lookup: CDR1 MNHNS, CDR2 SASEGT. The CDR3 totals 14 residues. V was pared by 5 bases and J by 4 bases, with 6 bases of the junction left unmatched. Notes on the study in general: The likely origin of a cluster of highly shared sequence variants was a sequencing artifact. A later analysis linked a missense DCLRE1C variant to TCR beta V- and J-gene trimming.

This rearrangement joins TRBV6-1 to TRBJ2-5; 8 bases fit TRBD1. Sequencing used PBMCs. The clonotype originates from a man between 25 and 39 years old in good health and CMV-seropositive. The CDR3: CASSSRTGIETQYF. CDR3 nucleotide sequence: TGTGCCAGCAGTTCTAGGACAGGGATAGAGACCCAGTACTTC.